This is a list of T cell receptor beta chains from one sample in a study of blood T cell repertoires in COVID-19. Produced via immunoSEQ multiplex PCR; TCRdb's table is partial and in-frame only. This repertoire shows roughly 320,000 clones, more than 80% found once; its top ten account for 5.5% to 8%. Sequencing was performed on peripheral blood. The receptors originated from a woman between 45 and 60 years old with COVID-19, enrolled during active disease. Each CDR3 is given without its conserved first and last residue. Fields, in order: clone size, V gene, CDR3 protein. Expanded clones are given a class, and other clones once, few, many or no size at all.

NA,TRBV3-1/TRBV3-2,ASSRTGGDEKLF
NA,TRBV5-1,ASRPGQGMETQY
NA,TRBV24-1,ATSFQGAGHNEQF
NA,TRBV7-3,ASSLTGSNYGYT
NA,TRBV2,ASIYDTTRTSTGELF
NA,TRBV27,ASGLRSFDTQY
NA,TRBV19,ASSIVGGSASEQY
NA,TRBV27,ASSLSSTGAINQPQH
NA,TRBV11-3,ASSLGRGRAGSQY
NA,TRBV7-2,ASSRQGRTEAF
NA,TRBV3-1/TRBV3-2,ASSWTSMNTGELF
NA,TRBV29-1,SVLPFGQGNYEQY
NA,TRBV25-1,ASSEWSDSNQPQH
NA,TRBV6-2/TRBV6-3,ASSHLGLGLGEQY
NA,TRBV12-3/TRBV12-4,ASSSQGVGPAF
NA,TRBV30,AWSVNMAQEQY
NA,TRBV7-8,ASSLEGAGAGGLVGELF
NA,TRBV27,ASSLMRDEQF
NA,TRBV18,ASSPQSGGTEAF
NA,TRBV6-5,ASSTQGLIGTEAF
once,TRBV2,ASNPRGLAGGIIYNEQF
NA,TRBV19,ASSTTPGNTIY
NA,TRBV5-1,ASRQGSSTDTQY
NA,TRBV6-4,ASSDELGDQPQH
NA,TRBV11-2,ASSLVDRGPYNEQF
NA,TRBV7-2,ASSLSTSPLH
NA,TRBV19,ATRGQGITDTQY
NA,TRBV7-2,ASSSGAGELF
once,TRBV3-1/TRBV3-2,ASSQDPGGYETQY
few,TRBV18,ASSGGTGSSYNSPLH
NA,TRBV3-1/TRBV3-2,ASSQDGGFYEQY
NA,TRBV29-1,SVHRERTQY
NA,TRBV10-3,AISEQSTGKAF
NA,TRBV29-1,SVGAGGADGYT
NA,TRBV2,ASSEGDRGEYSNQPQH
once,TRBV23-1,ASSQQGASMNTEAF
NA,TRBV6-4,ASSAEGGTEAF
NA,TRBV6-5,ASSYTGYYGYT
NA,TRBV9,ASSRQESNTEAF
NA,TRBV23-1,ASLRGRSSPLH
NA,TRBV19,ASSIRDRGLEEQY
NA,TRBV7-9,ASSEQGGYQETQY
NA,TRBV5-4,ASSSDRGMENTEAF
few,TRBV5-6,ASSLLAGQGATQY
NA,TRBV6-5,ASSKGETQY
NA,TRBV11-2,ASSLGDSSRQPQH
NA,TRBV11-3,ASSSGLAGLNEQF
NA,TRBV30,AWRGLDRAAF
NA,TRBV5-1,ASSFGTGNEKLF
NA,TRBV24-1,ATSDSSEDWY
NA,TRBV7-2,ASSLGVGGPSYEQY